A selection of T cell receptor beta chains follows, all from one sample in a study of T cells in Graves' hyperthyroidism and ophthalmopathy. TCRdb ran MiXCR on the multiplex PCR reads and lists one entry per CDR3 protein. The table has about 380,000 distinct CDR3 sequences, about 18% seen once. The sequencing input was blood. All receptors come from a man aged 18 to 29 with Graves' ophthalmopathy. CDR3s include the opening cysteine and the closing phenylalanine or tryptophan. Fields, in order: clone size, V gene, D gene, J gene, CDR3 protein, CDR3 DNA. The D gene is left open where the match is weak. Clone size is given for some rows only: seen once, a few or many times, or a class if the clone is expanded.

clone_size: few
v_call: TRBV12-3/TRBV12-4
d_call: TRBD1
j_call: TRBJ2-4
cdr3_aa: CASSLGTGRNIQYF
cdr3_nt: TGTGCCAGCAGTTTAGGGACAGGGAGAAACATTCAGTACTTC

clone_size: many
v_call: TRBV27
d_call: -
j_call: TRBJ1-2
cdr3_aa: CASRSGIPPYGYTF
cdr3_nt: TGTGCCAGCAGGTCGGGTATCCCACCCTATGGCTACACCTTC

clone_size: many
v_call: TRBV10-3
d_call: -
j_call: TRBJ1-1
cdr3_aa: CAISQGPVTEAFF
cdr3_nt: TGTGCCATCAGTCAGGGCCCCGTCACTGAAGCTTTCTTT

clone_size: -
v_call: TRBV7-3
d_call: -
j_call: TRBJ2-3
cdr3_aa: CASSFIPRGPDTQYF
cdr3_nt: TGTGCCAGCAGCTTCATCCCTCGAGGACCAGATACGCAGTATTTT

clone_size: few
v_call: TRBV24-1
d_call: -
j_call: TRBJ2-6
cdr3_aa: CATSNTDRLGGANVLTF
cdr3_nt: TGTGCCACCAGCAACACAGACCGACTTGGTGGGGCCAACGTCCTGACTTTC

clone_size: few
v_call: TRBV6-2/TRBV6-3
d_call: -
j_call: TRBJ1-5
cdr3_aa: CASSWGVDQPQHF
cdr3_nt: TGTGCCAGCAGTTGGGGAGTTGATCAGCCCCAGCATTTT

clone_size: -
v_call: TRBV7-9
d_call: -
j_call: TRBJ2-7
cdr3_aa: CASSLAVSYEQYF
cdr3_nt: TGTGCCAGCAGCTTAGCAGTCTCCTACGAGCAGTACTTC

clone_size: many
v_call: TRBV20-1
d_call: -
j_call: TRBJ1-1
cdr3_aa: CSAGGLGWTEAFF
cdr3_nt: TGCAGTGCTGGGGGGCTGGGATGGACTGAAGCTTTCTTT

clone_size: -
v_call: TRBV10-1
d_call: -
j_call: TRBJ1-1
cdr3_aa: CASSDPMLRGVDTEAFF
cdr3_nt: TGCGCCAGCAGTGACCCCATGTTGCGGGGCGTCGACACTGAAGCTTTCTTT

clone_size: -
v_call: TRBV6-4
d_call: TRBD1
j_call: TRBJ2-1
cdr3_aa: CASSQRTGGPRAQFF
cdr3_nt: TGTGCCAGCAGCCAGAGGACAGGGGGTCCCCGGGCGCAGTTCTTC

clone_size: many
v_call: TRBV7-9
d_call: -
j_call: TRBJ1-1
cdr3_aa: CASSYQLGDTEAFF
cdr3_nt: TGTGCCAGCAGCTACCAGTTGGGGGACACTGAAGCTTTCTTT

clone_size: many
v_call: TRBV6-1
d_call: TRBD1
j_call: TRBJ1-5
cdr3_aa: CASSSWGQGDNQPQHF
cdr3_nt: TGTGCCAGCAGTTCGTGGGGACAGGGAGACAATCAGCCCCAGCATTTT

clone_size: few
v_call: TRBV4-1
d_call: -
j_call: TRBJ2-3
cdr3_aa: CASSLLGTSTDTQYF
cdr3_nt: TGCGCCAGCAGCCTCCTGGGGACTAGCACAGATACGCAGTATTTT

clone_size: many
v_call: TRBV12-3/TRBV12-4
d_call: -
j_call: TRBJ2-3
cdr3_aa: CASSLVLGGDTQYF
cdr3_nt: TGTGCCAGCAGTTTAGTGTTAGGGGGTGATACGCAGTATTTT

clone_size: many
v_call: TRBV18
d_call: -
j_call: TRBJ2-5
cdr3_aa: CASSRSAETQYF
cdr3_nt: TGTGCCAGCTCCCGGTCGGCTGAGACCCAGTACTTC

clone_size: many
v_call: TRBV3-1
d_call: -
j_call: TRBJ1-5
cdr3_aa: CASSLQDQPQHF
cdr3_nt: TGTGCCAGCAGCCTACAAGATCAGCCCCAGCATTTT

clone_size: -
v_call: TRBV5-1
d_call: TRBD1
j_call: TRBJ2-7
cdr3_aa: CASTLSLTGGYEQYF
cdr3_nt: TGCGCCAGCACCTTATCCCTGACAGGGGGCTACGAGCAGTACTTC

clone_size: few
v_call: TRBV6-1
d_call: -
j_call: TRBJ2-7
cdr3_aa: CASAEPGTYEQYF
cdr3_nt: TGTGCCAGCGCCGAGCCGGGAACCTACGAGCAGTACTTC

clone_size: many
v_call: TRBV12-3/TRBV12-4
d_call: -
j_call: TRBJ1-1
cdr3_aa: CASSLGLNTEAFF
cdr3_nt: TGTGCCAGCAGCTTGGGACTGAACACTGAAGCTTTCTTT

clone_size: -
v_call: TRBV7-8
d_call: -
j_call: TRBJ1-3
cdr3_aa: CASSLGGLNTIYF
cdr3_nt: TGTGCCAGCAGCTTAGGGGGGCTAAACACCATATATTTT

clone_size: many
v_call: TRBV12-3/TRBV12-4
d_call: TRBD2
j_call: TRBJ2-1
cdr3_aa: CASSLGTSGTPSYNEQFF
cdr3_nt: TGTGCCAGCAGTTTGGGGACTAGCGGGACACCCTCCTACAATGAGCAGTTCTTC

clone_size: -
v_call: TRBV27
d_call: -
j_call: TRBJ2-6
cdr3_aa: CASSFQPSGANVLTF
cdr3_nt: TGTGCCAGCAGTTTCCAGCCCTCTGGGGCCAACGTCCTGACTTTC

clone_size: many
v_call: TRBV12-3/TRBV12-4
d_call: -
j_call: TRBJ2-7
cdr3_aa: CASHGGRTYEQYF
cdr3_nt: TGTGCCAGCCACGGGGGTCGGACCTACGAGCAGTACTTC

clone_size: many
v_call: TRBV7-9
d_call: -
j_call: TRBJ1-5
cdr3_aa: CASSRGDSNQPQHF
cdr3_nt: TGTGCCAGCAGCCGGGGAGATAGCAATCAGCCCCAGCATTTT

clone_size: -
v_call: TRBV27
d_call: -
j_call: TRBJ1-1
cdr3_aa: CASSITGNSYTEAFF
cdr3_nt: TGTGCCAGCAGTATTACAGGGAATTCGTACACTGAAGCTTTCTTT

clone_size: many
v_call: TRBV5-5
d_call: -
j_call: TRBJ2-7
cdr3_aa: CASSNPGTFYEQYF
cdr3_nt: TGTGCCAGCAGCAACCCCGGGACATTCTACGAGCAGTACTTC

clone_size: -
v_call: TRBV15
d_call: TRBD1
j_call: TRBJ1-2
cdr3_aa: CATSRGQGNYGYTF
cdr3_nt: TGTGCCACCAGCCGCGGACAGGGGAACTATGGCTACACCTTC

clone_size: many
v_call: TRBV3-1
d_call: -
j_call: TRBJ2-7
cdr3_aa: CASSLAGPRDYEQYF
cdr3_nt: TGTGCCAGCAGCCTGGCAGGCCCACGGGACTACGAGCAGTACTTC

clone_size: -
v_call: TRBV13
d_call: TRBD2
j_call: TRBJ2-1
cdr3_aa: CARGGGNYNEQFF
cdr3_nt: TGTGCCAGGGGGGGGGGGAACTACAATGAGCAGTTCTTC

clone_size: many
v_call: TRBV20-1
d_call: -
j_call: TRBJ2-7
cdr3_aa: CSAREYAAASLYEQYF
cdr3_nt: TGCAGTGCTAGAGAATATGCGGCGGCATCGCTCTACGAGCAGTACTTC

clone_size: many
v_call: TRBV11-1
d_call: TRBD1
j_call: TRBJ1-2
cdr3_aa: CASSLGQGGDGYTF
cdr3_nt: TGTGCCAGCAGCTTGGGACAGGGGGGTGATGGCTACACCTTC

clone_size: many
v_call: TRBV20-1
d_call: -
j_call: TRBJ1-2
cdr3_aa: CSARWVQDTF
cdr3_nt: TGCAGTGCTAGGTGGGTCCAAGACACCTTC

clone_size: many
v_call: TRBV27
d_call: -
j_call: TRBJ1-1
cdr3_aa: CASSLSHPAGTEAFF
cdr3_nt: TGTGCCAGCAGTTTATCCCACCCGGCGGGAACTGAAGCTTTCTTT

clone_size: many
v_call: TRBV12-3/TRBV12-4
d_call: -
j_call: TRBJ1-6
cdr3_aa: CASSLLRWGNSPLHF
cdr3_nt: TGTGCCAGCAGTTTATTGCGTTGGGGCAATTCACCCCTCCACTTT

clone_size: many
v_call: TRBV11-2
d_call: TRBD1
j_call: TRBJ1-5
cdr3_aa: CASSPTTGGANQPQHF
cdr3_nt: TGTGCCAGCAGCCCAACGACAGGGGGTGCCAATCAGCCCCAGCATTTT

clone_size: many
v_call: TRBV6-2/TRBV6-3
d_call: TRBD1
j_call: TRBJ2-2
cdr3_aa: CASIDRGPGELFF
cdr3_nt: TGTGCCAGCATCGACAGGGGGCCCGGGGAGCTGTTTTTT

clone_size: many
v_call: TRBV12-3/TRBV12-4
d_call: -
j_call: TRBJ1-1
cdr3_aa: CASTSLLLEGGRTEAFF
cdr3_nt: TGTGCCAGCACCAGTTTATTACTGGAGGGAGGGAGAACTGAAGCTTTCTTT

clone_size: few
v_call: TRBV12-3/TRBV12-4
d_call: -
j_call: TRBJ1-5
cdr3_aa: CAPPPAQHF
cdr3_nt: TGTGCCCCCCCCCCGGCCCAGCATTTT

clone_size: many
v_call: TRBV7-3
d_call: TRBD2
j_call: TRBJ2-3
cdr3_aa: CASSIEAGGPADTQYF
cdr3_nt: TGTGCCAGCAGCATAGAAGCGGGGGGCCCTGCAGATACGCAGTATTTT

clone_size: -
v_call: TRBV28
d_call: TRBD1
j_call: TRBJ2-7
cdr3_aa: CASSWGTGESEQYF
cdr3_nt: TGTGCCAGCAGTTGGGGGACAGGGGAATCCGAGCAGTACTTC